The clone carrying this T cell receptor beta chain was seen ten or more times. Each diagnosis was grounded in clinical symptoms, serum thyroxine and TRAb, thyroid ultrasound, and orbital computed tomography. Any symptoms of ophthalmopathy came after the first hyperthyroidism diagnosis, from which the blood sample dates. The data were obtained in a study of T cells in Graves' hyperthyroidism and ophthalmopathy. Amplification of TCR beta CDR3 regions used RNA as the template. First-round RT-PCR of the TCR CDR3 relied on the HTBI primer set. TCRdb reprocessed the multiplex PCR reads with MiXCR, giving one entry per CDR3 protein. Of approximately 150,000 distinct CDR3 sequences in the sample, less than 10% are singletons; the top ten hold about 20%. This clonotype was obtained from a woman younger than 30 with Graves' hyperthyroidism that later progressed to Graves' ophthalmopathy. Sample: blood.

The CDR3 DNA reads as TGTGCCTGGAGTGTACTAGGAGTGGCGAGAGGTGGCTACACCTTC. This gives the protein CAWSVLGVARGGYTF. V usage is TRBV30 and J usage is TRBJ1-2; no clear D. The germline V gene encodes CDR1 GTSNPN and CDR2 SVGIG (reference sequence). The CDR3 loop spans 15 amino acids. Between the trimmed V and J ends, which lost 0 bases and 7 bases, there was a span of 18 bases.